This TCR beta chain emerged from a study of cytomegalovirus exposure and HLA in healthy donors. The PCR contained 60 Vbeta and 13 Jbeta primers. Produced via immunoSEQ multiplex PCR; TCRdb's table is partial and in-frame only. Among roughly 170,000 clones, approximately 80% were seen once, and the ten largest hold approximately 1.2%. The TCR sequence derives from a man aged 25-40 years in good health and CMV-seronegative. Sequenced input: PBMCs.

The chain's CDR3 is CASRSGTGGDTEAFF. The CDR3 DNA reads as TGTGCCAGCAGATCCGGGACAGGGGGTGACACTGAAGCTTTCTTT. The chain couples TRBV5-6 to TRBJ1-1; 11 positions match TRBD1. V shed 5 bases and J 3 bases; nucleotides not matched to a gene: 6. This CDR3 comprises 15 residues. CDR1 is SGHDT and CDR2 is YYEEEE in the germline V gene. Together with reference TRBV5-6 and TRBJ1-1, the CDR3 gives the full variable domain: DAGVTQSPTHLIKTRGQQVTLRCSPKSGHDTVSWYQQALGQGPQFIFQYYEEEERQRGNFPDRFSGHQFPNYSSELNVNALLLGDSALYLCASRSGTGGDTEAFFGQGTRLTVV.